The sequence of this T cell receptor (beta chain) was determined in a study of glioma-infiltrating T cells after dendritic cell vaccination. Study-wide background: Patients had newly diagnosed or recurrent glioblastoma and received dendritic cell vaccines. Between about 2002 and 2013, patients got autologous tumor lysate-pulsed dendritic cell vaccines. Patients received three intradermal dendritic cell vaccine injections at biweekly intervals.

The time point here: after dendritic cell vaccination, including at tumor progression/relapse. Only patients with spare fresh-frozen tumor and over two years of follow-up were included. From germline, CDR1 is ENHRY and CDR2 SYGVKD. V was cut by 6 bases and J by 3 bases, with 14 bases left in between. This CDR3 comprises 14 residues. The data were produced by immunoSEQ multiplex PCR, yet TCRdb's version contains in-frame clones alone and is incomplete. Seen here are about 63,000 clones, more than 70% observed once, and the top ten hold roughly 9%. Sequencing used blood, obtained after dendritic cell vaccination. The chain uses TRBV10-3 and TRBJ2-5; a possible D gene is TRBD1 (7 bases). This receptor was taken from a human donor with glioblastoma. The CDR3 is CAIRAGQGEETQYF. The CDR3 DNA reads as TGTGCCATCAGGGCGGGGCAGGGGGAAGAGACCCAGTACTTC.